This T cell receptor beta chain comes out of a study of blood T cell repertoires in COVID-19. As for the study in general: Sources were T cells, B-cell-depleted T cells, or PBMCs; the material itself was cDNA or gDNA.

Sequencing was performed with immunoSEQ multiplex PCR; in TCRdb, only in-frame clones are kept and a portion is missing. The sample records 220,000 or so clones, 84% being singletons. There are 15 residues in the CDR3. Germline values: CDR1 LNHDA, CDR2 SQIVND (reference sequence). Trimming took 5 bases from V and 1 from J; bases not matched to a gene: 7. The chain carries TRBV19 and TRBJ1-1, with 7 bases fitting TRBD1. The sequence came from a woman aged 60-70 years with acute or convalescent COVID-19. The material sequenced was peripheral blood. The CDR3 DNA reads TGTGCCAGTAGTTTCGGGACAGCGACGAACACTGAAGCTTTCTTT. Residues: CASSFGTATNTEAFF.